This TCR beta chain was obtained from a study of breast tumors, draining lymph nodes, adjacent tissues. Study conclusions and caveats: Tumors had less TCR diversity than lymph nodes, more than nontumor tissue. The lymph node origin of tumor T cells was framed as consistent with a hypothesis, not demonstrated. Data fit most tumor T cells coming from lymph node, expanding in tumor. Luminal-like breast cancer showed significantly greater tumor-nontumor repertoire similarity than basal-like breast cancer did.

This CDR3 has 13 residues. Germline V gene lookup returns CDR1 ENHRY and CDR2 SYGVKD. V was pared by 7 bases and J by 2 bases, with 10 bases between. TCRdb re-derived calls from the multiplex PCR reads in MiXCR, one entry per CDR3 protein. The data hold over 200,000 distinct CDR3 sequences, with 30% to 35% observed a single time. Breast cancer patients provided tissue from their axillary draining lymph nodes. Many counts were recorded for this clonotype. The antigen remains unidentified. V and J are TRBV10-3 and TRBJ2-3; the D is unclear. Specimen: axillary lymph node tissue. The receptor comes from a female donor with breast cancer. Some clones in this sample may be carry-over from other donors' samples. DNA for the CDR3: TGTGCCATCAAAATACACTCCACAGATACGCAGTATTTT. It is translated as CAIKIHSTDTQYF.